This TCR beta chain derives from a study of cytomegalovirus exposure and HLA in healthy donors. Broader study findings: The analysis excluded some indistinguishable V segments, including TRBV6-2 and TRBV6-3.

This CDR3 has 14 residues. Germline trimming cut 2 bases from V and 6 bases from J; bases unmatched to any gene: 5. Germline CDR1 is LNHNV and CDR2 is YYDKDF (reference sequence). This clone was counted between two and nine times. Its specificity is not known. Primers included in the PCR were 60 Vbeta and 13 Jbeta primers. Sequencing was performed with immunoSEQ multiplex PCR; in TCRdb, only in-frame clones are kept and a portion is missing. The sample holds more than 110,000 clones, around 79% seen once. The J gene is TRBJ2-3, the V gene TRBV15, with TRBD1 matching 7 bases. Specimen: PBMCs. The receptor was derived from a young man in good health and CMV-seronegative. The CDR3 here is CATSRRGGMDTQYF. DNA of the CDR3: TGTGCCACCAGCAGACGAGGGGGCATGGATACGCAGTATTTT.